The source of this T cell receptor beta chain is a study of blood T cell repertoires in COVID-19. Sequencing used immunoSEQ multiplex PCR; TCRdb keeps in-frame clones, though not all of them. The table shows about 110,000 clones, with around three quarters occurring only once. Material: peripheral blood. The sequence was collected from a woman aged 60 to 75 with acute or convalescent COVID-19.

The CDR3 spells CASSLIRTGPGNTIYF. The CDR3 coding sequence is TGTGCCAGCAGCTTAATTCGGACAGGACCTGGAAACACCATATATTTT. This chain joins TRBV11-2 and TRBJ1-3, with TRBD1 identical over 7 bases. The CDR3 consists of 16 residues. Trimming cost V 2 bases and J 2 bases; bases outside gene matches: 6. Germline CDR1 reads SGHAT; CDR2 reads FQNNGV.